This section outlines one T cell receptor beta chain sequence together with its context. The antigen it binds to is not known. Base qualities were left out, and no much larger clone turns up one base away. The sample comes from a study of beta chain features in type 1 diabetes (dated by TCRdb to the late 2010s). Looking at the study overall: Mean age, gender distribution, total cell number and subset yield did not differ between patients and healthy donors. The study compared TCRB repertoires of sorted circulating CD4+ T cell subsets between recently diagnosed type 1 diabetes patients and matched healthy donors. Regulatory and stem cell-like memory subsets were obtained from only 8 patients and about 8 healthy donors, while naive and central memory subsets were obtained from all 28 donors. A total of roughly 100 million sorted cells were examined across all samples, and the number of cells per subset was strongly correlated with RNA yield.

From each donor, a single peripheral blood sample of around 0.12 L on average was drawn into heparinised tubes. Naive, central memory, regulatory and stem cell-like memory CD4+ T cells were sorted on a BD FACSAria II using a panel including CD45RO, CCR7, CD25, CD127, CD95 and CD27. Purity was above 95% for every sorted population. PBMCs were separated immediately by Lymphoprep density gradient centrifugation and were stained directly, without being cultured. So that batch effects would be minimized, each experiment stained and sorted samples in pairs, pairing one healthy donor with one patient. Inclusive of the bounding cysteine and phenylalanine, the CDR3 is 16 residues long. Just CDR3 DNA is preserved here, 48 bases in frame from base 1. According to the germline V gene (reference sequence), CDR1 reads MNHEY and CDR2 reads SMNVEV. V was cut back by 0 bases and J by 2 bases, leaving a gap of 13 bases between them.

The entire isolated RNA was reverse transcribed using the High Capacity cDNA Reverse Transcription Kit, and thus expressed TCRB transcripts were sequenced. Deep immunoSEQ sequencing was applied to naive, central memory and regulatory T cell samples, giving an average of about 3.6 million total reads per sample. Sorted cells were lysed in RLT buffer, and RNA was extracted using DNase-treated RNeasy Micro or Mini kits according to cell number. To prevent cross-contamination, each cell subset was processed individually, whereas patient and healthy donor samples were processed jointly. The immunoSEQ multiplex PCR was used to amplify TCRB sequences from cDNA, generating 87-bp fragments that spanned the CDR3 region. Sequencing of the amplicons was performed on the Illumina HiSeq platform. The source study handled its data this way. PCR bias was computationally corrected using synthetic template baselines, reads within Hamming distance 2 were collapsed, and singletons that could not be merged were discarded. By aligning reads against IMGT, V, D and J genes, CDR3 length, and insertions or deletions at six rearrangement sites were assigned. Clonotype counts were normalized to sorted cell number within each subset before computing true diversity and Gini coefficients with the tcR R package. Repertoire sharing was quantified using the overlap coefficient calculated on TCRB nucleotide sequences. TCRdb re-hosts the immuneACCESS table, in-frame sequences only. Its copies lack some clones; in the studies checked, an unresolved V gene accounts for under half of them, and the cause for the rest is not known. V and J calls and clone size are given by that table; D and trimming were obtained from the DNA. The sample profile shows over 25,000 clones; roughly 50% of them were found once. The top ten clones comprise approximately 1.5% of the sample.

Broader findings and caveats from the paper: Because cDNA rather than genomic DNA was sequenced, highly expressing activated cells could have been over-represented, although no difference in activation and CD3 levels was found between groups. Patients with type 1 diabetes made fewer insertions and deleted more nucleotides at VDJ recombination sites, implying thymic rearrangement abnormalities. Naive, central memory and regulatory TCRB repertoires appeared to be more similar among patients than among healthy donors. Because the HLA sub-analyses included only small numbers of individuals, any influence of HLA type on TCRB rearrangement was left unresolved. PCR may preferentially amplify shorter templates, but because patient and control samples were amplified and corrected together, any resulting skew would affect both groups equally. In all four CD4+ subsets, TCRB CDR3 length was moderately but significantly shorter in type 1 diabetes patients.

The source of this sequence is a young woman with type 1 diabetes. This chain joins TRBV27 to TRBJ1-2; 6 matching bases give a weak D call of TRBD1. Sequences were obtained from Tregs from blood. The cell subset or site label for this specimen denotes: regulatory CD4+ T cells. The DNA reads as follows: TGTGCCAGCAGTTTATCGAGGGGGGGCTTCAACTATGGCTACACCTTC. The translation is CASSLSRGGFNYGYTF.